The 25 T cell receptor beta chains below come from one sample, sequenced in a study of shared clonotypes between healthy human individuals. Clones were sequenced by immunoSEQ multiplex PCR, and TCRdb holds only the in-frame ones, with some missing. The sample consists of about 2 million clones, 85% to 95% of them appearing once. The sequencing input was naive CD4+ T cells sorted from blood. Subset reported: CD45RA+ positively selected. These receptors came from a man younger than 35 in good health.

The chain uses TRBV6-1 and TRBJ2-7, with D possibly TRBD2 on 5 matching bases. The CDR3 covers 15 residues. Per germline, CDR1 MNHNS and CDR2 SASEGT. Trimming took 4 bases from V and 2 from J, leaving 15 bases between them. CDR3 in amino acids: CASSVAGITTYEQYF. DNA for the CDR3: TGTGCCAGCAGTGTGGCCGGGATCACAACCTACGAGCAGTACTTC.

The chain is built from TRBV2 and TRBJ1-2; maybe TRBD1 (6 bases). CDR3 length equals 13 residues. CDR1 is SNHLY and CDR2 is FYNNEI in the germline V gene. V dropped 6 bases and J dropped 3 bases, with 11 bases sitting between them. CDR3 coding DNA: TGTGCCAGCAGCCGCAACAGGGACTATGGCTACACCTTC. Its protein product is CASSRNRDYGYTF.

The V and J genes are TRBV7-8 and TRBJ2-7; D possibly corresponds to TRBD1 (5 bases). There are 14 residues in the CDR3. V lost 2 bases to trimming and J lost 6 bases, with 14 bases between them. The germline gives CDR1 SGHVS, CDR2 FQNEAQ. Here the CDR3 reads CASSLQPQVIEQYF. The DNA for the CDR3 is TGTGCCAGCAGCTTACAACCACAGGTGATCGAGCAGTACTTC. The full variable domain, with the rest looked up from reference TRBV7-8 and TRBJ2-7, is GAGVSQSPRYKVAKRGQDVALRCDPISGHVSLFWYQQALGQGPEFLTYFQNEAQLDKSGLPSDRFFAERPEGSVSTLKIQRTQQEDSAVYLCASSLQPQVIEQYFGPGTRLTVT.

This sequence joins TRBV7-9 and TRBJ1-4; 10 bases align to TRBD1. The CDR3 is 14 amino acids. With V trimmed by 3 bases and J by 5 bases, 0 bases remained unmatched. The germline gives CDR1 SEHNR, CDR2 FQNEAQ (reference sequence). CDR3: CASSLTGGNEKLFF. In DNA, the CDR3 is TGTGCCAGCAGCTTGACAGGGGGCAATGAAAAACTGTTTTTT.

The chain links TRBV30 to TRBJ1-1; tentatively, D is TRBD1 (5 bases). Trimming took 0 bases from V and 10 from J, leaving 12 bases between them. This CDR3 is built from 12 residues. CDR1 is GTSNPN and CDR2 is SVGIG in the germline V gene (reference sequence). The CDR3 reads CAWSVGVLVAFF. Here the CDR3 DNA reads TGTGCCTGGAGTGTAGGGGTGCTCGTAGCTTTCTTT.

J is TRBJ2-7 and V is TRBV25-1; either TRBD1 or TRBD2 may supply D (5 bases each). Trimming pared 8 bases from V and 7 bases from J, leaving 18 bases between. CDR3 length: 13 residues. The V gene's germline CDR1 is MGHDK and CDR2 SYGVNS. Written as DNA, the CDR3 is TGTGCCAGCCGAGGGGTAGTAATAAAGGAGCAGTACTTC. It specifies CASRGVVIKEQYF.

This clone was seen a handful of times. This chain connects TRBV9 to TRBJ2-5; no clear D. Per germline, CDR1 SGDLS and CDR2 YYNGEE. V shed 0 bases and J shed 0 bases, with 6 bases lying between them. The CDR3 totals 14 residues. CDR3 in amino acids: CASSVDVHQETQYF. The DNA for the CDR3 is TGTGCCAGCAGCGTAGATGTCCACCAAGAGACCCAGTACTTC.

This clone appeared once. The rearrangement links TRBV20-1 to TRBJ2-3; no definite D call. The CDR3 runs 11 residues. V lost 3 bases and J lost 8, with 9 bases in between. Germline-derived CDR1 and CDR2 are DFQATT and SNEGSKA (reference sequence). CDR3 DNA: TGCAGTGCTAGTACGAGCTCTACGCAGTATTTT. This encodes CSASTSSTQYF.

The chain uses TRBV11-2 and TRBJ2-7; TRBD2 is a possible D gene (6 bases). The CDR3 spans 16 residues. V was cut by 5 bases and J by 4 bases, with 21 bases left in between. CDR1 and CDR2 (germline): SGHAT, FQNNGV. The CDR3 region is CASSPRDSGNIYEQYF. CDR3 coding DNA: TGTGCCAGCAGCCCCCGGGATAGCGGAAACATTTACGAGCAGTACTTC.

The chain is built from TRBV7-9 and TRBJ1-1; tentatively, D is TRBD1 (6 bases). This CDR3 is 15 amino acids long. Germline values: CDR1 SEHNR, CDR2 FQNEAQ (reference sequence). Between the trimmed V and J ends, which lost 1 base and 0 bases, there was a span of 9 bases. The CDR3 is CASSLVDRMNTEAFF. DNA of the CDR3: TGTGCCAGCAGCTTAGTCGACAGGATGAACACTGAAGCTTTCTTT. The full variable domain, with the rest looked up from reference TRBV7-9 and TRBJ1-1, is DTGVSQNPRHKITKRGQNVTFRCDPISEHNRLYWYRQTLGQGPEFLTYFQNEAQLEKSRLLSDRFSAERPKGSFSTLEIQRTEQGDSAMYLCASSLVDRMNTEAFFGQGTRLTVV.

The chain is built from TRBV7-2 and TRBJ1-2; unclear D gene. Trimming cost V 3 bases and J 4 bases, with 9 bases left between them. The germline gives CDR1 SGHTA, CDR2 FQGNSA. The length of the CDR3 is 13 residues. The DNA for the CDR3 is TGTGCCAGCAGCTTGGATCCTCTCTATGGCTACACCTTC. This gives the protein CASSLDPLYGYTF.

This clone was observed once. The CDR3: CASSEAREGRGNEKLFF. CDR3 nucleotides: TGTGCCAGCAGTGAAGCGCGGGAGGGGCGGGGTAATGAAAAACTGTTTTTT. The chain joins TRBV6-1 to TRBJ1-4; a weak D match, TRBD1 (5 bases). V lost 0 bases, J lost 4 bases, and 15 bases lay in between. The CDR3 is made up of 17 amino acids. Per germline, CDR1 MNHNS and CDR2 SASEGT.

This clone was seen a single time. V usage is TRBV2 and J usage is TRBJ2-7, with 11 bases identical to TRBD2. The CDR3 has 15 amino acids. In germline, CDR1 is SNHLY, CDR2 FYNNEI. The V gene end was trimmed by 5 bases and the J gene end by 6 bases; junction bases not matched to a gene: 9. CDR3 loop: CASSSTGTSGSEQYF. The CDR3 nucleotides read TGTGCCAGCAGTTCCACCGGGACTAGCGGTTCCGAGCAGTACTTC.

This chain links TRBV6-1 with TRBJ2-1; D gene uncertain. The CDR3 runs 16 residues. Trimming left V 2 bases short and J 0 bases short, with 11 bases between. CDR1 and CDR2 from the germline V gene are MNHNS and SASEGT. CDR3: CASSEWRGSSYNEQFF. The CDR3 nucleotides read TGTGCCAGCAGTGAATGGCGTGGGTCCTCCTACAATGAGCAGTTCTTC.

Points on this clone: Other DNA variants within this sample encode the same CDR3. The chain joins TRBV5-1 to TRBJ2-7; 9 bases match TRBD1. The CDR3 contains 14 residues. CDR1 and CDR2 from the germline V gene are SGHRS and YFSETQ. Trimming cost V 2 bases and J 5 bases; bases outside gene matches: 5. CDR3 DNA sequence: TGCGCCAGCAGCTTCGGACAGGGGAGCAACGAGCAGTACTTC. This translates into CASSFGQGSNEQYF.

CDR3 sequence (DNA): TGTGCCAGCAGCCCGGACCTAGCGGGAACTTACAATGAGCAGTTCTTC. It codes for CASSPDLAGTYNEQFF. The chain is built from TRBV5-6 and TRBJ2-1; 9 nucleotides agree with TRBD2. V lost 4 bases and J lost 4; bases outside the gene matches: 9. CDR1 is SGHDT, CDR2 YYEEEE, per germline. There are 16 residues in the CDR3.

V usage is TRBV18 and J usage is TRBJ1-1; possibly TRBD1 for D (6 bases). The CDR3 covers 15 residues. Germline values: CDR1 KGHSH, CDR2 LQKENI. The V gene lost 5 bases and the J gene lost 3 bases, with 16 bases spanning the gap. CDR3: CASSFIRGQDTEAFF. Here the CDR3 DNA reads TGTGCCAGCTCATTTATCCGGGGGCAGGACACTGAAGCTTTCTTT.

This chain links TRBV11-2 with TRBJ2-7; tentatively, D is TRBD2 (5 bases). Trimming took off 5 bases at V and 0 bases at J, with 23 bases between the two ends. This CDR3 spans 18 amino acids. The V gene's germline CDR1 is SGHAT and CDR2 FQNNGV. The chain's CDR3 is CASSRRRARDNSSYEQYF. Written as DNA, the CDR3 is TGTGCCAGCAGCCGACGACGAGCCCGGGATAATAGCTCCTACGAGCAGTACTTC.

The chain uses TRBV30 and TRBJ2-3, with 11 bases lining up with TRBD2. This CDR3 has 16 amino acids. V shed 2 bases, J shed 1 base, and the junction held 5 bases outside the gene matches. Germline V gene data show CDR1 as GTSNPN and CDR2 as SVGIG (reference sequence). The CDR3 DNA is TGTGCCTGGAGTCGTGGGACTAGCGGAGGCACAGATACGCAGTATTTT. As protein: CAWSRGTSGGTDTQYF. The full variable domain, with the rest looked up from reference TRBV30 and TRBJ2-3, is SQTIHQWPATLVQPVGSPLSLECTVEGTSNPNLYWYRQAAGRGLQLLFYSVGIGQISSEVPQNLSASRPQDRQFILSSKKLLLSDSGFYLCAWSRGTSGGTDTQYFGPGTRLTVL.

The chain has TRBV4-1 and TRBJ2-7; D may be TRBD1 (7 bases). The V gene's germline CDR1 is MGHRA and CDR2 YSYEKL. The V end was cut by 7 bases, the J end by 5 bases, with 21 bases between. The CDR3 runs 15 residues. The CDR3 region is CASKKIAGTDNEQYF. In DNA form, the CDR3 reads TGCGCCAGCAAAAAAATCGCGGGGACAGATAACGAGCAGTACTTC.

The CDR3 sequence: CASSGLAGVETQYF. Written as DNA, the CDR3 is TGTGCCAGTAGTGGACTAGCGGGAGTGGAGACCCAGTACTTC. This chain connects TRBV19 to TRBJ2-5; TRBD2 matches at 13 bases. Losses at the gene ends were 5 bases for V and 5 bases for J; bases not matched to a gene: 2. The CDR3 runs 14 residues. CDR1 is LNHDA, CDR2 SQIVND, per germline (reference sequence). The full variable domain, its missing parts supplied by reference TRBV19 and TRBJ2-5, is DGGITQSPKYLFRKEGQNVTLSCEQNLNHDAMYWYRQDPGQGLRLIYYSQIVNDFQKGDIAEGYSVSREKKESFPLTVTSAQKNPTAFYLCASSGLAGVETQYFGPGTRLLVL.

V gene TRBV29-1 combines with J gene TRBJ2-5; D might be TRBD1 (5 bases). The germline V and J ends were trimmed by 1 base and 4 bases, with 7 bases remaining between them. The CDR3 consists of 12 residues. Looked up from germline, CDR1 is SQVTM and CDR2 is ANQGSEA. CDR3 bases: TGCAGCGTTGAAGGACAGCTAGAGACCCAGTACTTC. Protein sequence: CSVEGQLETQYF.

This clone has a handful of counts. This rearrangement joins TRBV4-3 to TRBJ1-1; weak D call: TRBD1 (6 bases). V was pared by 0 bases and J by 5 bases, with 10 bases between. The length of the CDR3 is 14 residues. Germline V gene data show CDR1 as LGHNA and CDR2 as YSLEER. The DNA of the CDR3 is TGCGCCAGCAGCCAAGAGGAGGGGGTTACTGAAGCTTTCTTT. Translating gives CASSQEEGVTEAFF.

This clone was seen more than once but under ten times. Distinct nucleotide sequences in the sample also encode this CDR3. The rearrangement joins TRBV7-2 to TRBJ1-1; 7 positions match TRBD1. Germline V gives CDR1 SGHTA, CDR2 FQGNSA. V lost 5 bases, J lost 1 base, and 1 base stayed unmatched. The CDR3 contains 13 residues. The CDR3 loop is CASSRDRNTEAFF. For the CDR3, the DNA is TGTGCCAGCAGCCGGGACAGGAACACTGAAGCTTTCTTT.

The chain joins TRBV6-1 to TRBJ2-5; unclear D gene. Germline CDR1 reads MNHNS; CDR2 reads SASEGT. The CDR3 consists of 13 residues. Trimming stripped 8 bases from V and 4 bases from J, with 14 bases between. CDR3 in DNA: TGTGCCAGCCGTGCCCGGAGTCGAGAGACCCAGTACTTC. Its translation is CASRARSRETQYF.